This T cell receptor beta chain stems from a study of regulatory T cells in long-lasting Graves disease. This clonotype was seen at least ten times. Its antigen is undetermined. Time point described: persistent/refractory GD, antithyroid drugs over 5 years with positive TRAb. Scientists built the TCR library using RNA that was extracted from PBMCs. General study results and limits: TRBV28, TRBJ1-2 and TRBJ2-5 were segments that persistent disease favored. Not thyroid tissue but only peripheral blood was studied.

The V and J ends lost 0 bases and 10 bases respectively, with 11 bases between them. The CDR3 consists of 14 residues. Per germline, CDR1 SGHRS and CDR2 YFSETQ. CDR3 regions were amplified by Arm-PCR using iRepertoire HTBI primers to build TCR beta libraries. Original processing methods: The samples included under 75 TRBV and 14 TRBJ segments. TCRdb passed the multiplex PCR reads through MiXCR, listing each CDR3 protein once. TCRdb assigned the V and J calls; the authors' analysis was not used. The sample records under 350,000 distinct CDR3 sequences, around 21% being singletons. The TCR comes from a female donor with Graves disease. The chain is built from TRBV5-1 and TRBJ1-6, with D tentatively TRBD1 (6 bases). Sequencing used peripheral blood mononuclear cells (PBMCs), obtained when the disease was refractory, from a patient treated with antithyroid drugs. This CDR3 is CASSLEGVSSPLHF. The CDR3 DNA is TGCGCCAGCAGCTTGGAGGGGGTAAGCTCACCCCTCCACTTT.